The clone carrying this TCR beta chain was counted between two and nine times. This sample was taken from a study of blood T cell repertoires in COVID-19. Overall study: Samples of COVID-19 (acute and convalescent) were obtained from the United States, Italy and Spain.

As handled by the study authors: How many nucleated cells were present was estimated from reference gene primer amplification. Here immunoSEQ multiplex PCR was the method, and the copy in TCRdb shows in-frame clones only, minus some. For V, J and clone size, that table is used; D and trimming come from the DNA. Of approximately 350,000 clones listed, about 90% are singletons. The CDR3 has 14 amino acids. Trimming removed 5 bases from V and 7 bases from J; junction bases left unmatched: 7. Germline lookup yields CDR1 SGDLS and CDR2 YYNGEE. The receptor was derived from a woman aged 18-35 years who had recovered from COVID-19. The sample was peripheral blood. The chain employs TRBV9 and TRBJ1-2; the match to TRBD1 covers 11 bases. The CDR3 protein is CASSVGQGASGYTF. CDR3 nucleotide sequence: TGTGCCAGCAGTGTTGGACAGGGGGCTAGTGGCTACACCTTC.